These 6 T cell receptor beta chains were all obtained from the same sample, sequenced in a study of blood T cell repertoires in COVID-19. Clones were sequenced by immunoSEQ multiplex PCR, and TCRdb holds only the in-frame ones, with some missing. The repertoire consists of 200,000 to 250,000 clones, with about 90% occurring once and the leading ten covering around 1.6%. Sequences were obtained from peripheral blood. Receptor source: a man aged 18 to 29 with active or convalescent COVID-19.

The CDR3 is CASSLRGANTEAFF. The CDR3 DNA reads as TGTGCCAGCAGCCTCCGGGGTGCGAACACTGAAGCTTTCTTT. V and J are TRBV6-6 and TRBJ1-1; no clear D. The length of the CDR3 is 14 residues. V lost 6 bases to trimming and J lost 1 base, with 12 bases between them. Germline assignment: CDR1 MNHNY and CDR2 SVGAGI (reference sequence).

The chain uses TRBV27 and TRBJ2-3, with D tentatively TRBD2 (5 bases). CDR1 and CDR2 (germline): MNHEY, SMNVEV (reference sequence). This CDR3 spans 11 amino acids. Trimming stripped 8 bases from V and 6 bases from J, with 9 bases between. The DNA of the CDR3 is TGTGCCAGCGACGGCGGGGATACGCAGTATTTT. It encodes CASDGGDTQYF.

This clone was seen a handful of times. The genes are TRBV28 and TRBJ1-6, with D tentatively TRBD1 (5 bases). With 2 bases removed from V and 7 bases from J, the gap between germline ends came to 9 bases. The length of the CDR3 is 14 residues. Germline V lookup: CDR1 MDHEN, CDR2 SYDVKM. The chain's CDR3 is CASSLLGGNSPLHF. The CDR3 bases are TGTGCCAGCAGTTTACTCGGGGGGAATTCACCCCTCCACTTT.

CDR3: CASSSPSGTYEQYF. The CDR3 DNA follows: TGTGCCAGCAGTTCGCCTAGCGGAACTTACGAGCAGTACTTC. The chain has TRBV28 and TRBJ2-7; 7 nucleotides agree with TRBD2. Germline V gene lookup returns CDR1 MDHEN and CDR2 SYDVKM. Trimming took 4 bases from V and 4 from J; bases not matched to a gene: 7. This CDR3 has 14 amino acids.

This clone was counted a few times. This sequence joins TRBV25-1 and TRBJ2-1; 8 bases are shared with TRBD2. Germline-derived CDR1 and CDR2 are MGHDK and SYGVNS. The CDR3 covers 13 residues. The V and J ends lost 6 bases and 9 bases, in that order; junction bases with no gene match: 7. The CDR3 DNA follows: TGTGCCAGCAGCGGGGGGGGCGATAGTGAGCAGTTCTTC. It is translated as CASSGGGDSEQFF. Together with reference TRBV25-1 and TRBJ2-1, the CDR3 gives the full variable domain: EADIYQTPRYLVIGTGKKITLECSQTMGHDKMYWYQQDPGMELHLIHYSYGVNSTEKGDLSSESTVSRIRTEHFPLTLESARPSHTSQYLCASSGGGDSEQFFGPGTRLTVL.

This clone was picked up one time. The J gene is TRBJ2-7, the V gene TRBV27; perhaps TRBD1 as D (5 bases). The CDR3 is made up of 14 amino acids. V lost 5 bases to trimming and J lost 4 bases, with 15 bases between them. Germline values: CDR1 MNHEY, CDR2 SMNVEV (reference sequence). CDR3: CASSPQGLRYEQYF. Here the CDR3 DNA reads TGTGCCAGCAGTCCTCAGGGTCTACGTTACGAGCAGTACTTC.